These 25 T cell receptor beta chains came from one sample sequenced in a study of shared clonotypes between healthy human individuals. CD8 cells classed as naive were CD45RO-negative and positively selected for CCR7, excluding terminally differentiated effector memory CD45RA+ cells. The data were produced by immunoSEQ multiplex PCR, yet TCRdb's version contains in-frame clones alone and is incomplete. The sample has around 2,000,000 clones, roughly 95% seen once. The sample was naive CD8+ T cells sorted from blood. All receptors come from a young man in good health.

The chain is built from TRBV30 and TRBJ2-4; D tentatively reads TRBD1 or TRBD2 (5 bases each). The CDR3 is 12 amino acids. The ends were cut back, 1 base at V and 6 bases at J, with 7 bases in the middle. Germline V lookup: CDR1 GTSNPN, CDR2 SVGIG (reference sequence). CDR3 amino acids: CAWSGDGNIQYF. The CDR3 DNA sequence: TGTGCCTGGAGTGGGGACGGAAACATTCAGTACTTC.

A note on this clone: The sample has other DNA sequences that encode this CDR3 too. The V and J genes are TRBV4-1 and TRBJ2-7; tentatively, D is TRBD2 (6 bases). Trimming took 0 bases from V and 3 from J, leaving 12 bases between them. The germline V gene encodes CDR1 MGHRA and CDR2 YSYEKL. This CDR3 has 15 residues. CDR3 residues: CASSQDISGGYEQYF. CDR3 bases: TGCGCCAGCAGCCAAGATATTTCCGGGGGCTACGAGCAGTACTTC.

The CDR3 DNA reads TGCGCCAGCAGTGAGTCTGGGCTGAACACTGAAGCTTTCTTT. Translated: CASSESGLNTEAFF. The chain recombines TRBV10-2 with TRBJ1-1; D not resolved. Germline V CDR1 and CDR2: WSHSY, SAAADI. The germline V and J ends were trimmed by 0 bases and 0 bases, with 5 bases remaining between them. The CDR3 has 14 amino acids.

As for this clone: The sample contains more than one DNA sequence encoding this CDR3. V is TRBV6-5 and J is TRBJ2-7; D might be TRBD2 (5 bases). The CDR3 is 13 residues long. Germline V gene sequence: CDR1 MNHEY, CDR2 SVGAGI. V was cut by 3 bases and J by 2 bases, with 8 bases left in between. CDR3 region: CASSYRETYEQYF. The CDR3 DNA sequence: TGTGCCAGCAGTTATCGGGAAACCTACGAGCAGTACTTC.

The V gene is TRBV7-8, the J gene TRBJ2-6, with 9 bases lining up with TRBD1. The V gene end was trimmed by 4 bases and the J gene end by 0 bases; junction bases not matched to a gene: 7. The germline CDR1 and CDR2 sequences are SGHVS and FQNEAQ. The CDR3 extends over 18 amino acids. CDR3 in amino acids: CASSSRTGVISGANVLTF. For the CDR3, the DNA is TGTGCCAGCAGCTCTCGGACAGGGGTGATCTCTGGGGCCAACGTCCTGACTTTC.

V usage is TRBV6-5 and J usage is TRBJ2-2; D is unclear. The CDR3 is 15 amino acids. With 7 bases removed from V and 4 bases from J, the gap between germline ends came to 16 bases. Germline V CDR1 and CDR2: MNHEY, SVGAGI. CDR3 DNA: TGTGCCAGCACCTCTCCAGCATTCCCCACCGGGGAGCTGTTTTTT. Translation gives CASTSPAFPTGELFF.

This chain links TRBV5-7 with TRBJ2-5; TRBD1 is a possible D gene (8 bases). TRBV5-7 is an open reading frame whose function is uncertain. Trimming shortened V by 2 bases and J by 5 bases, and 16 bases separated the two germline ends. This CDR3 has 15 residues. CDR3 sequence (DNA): TGTGCCAGCAGCTTAGCGGGACAGGCGGTTGAGACCCAGTACTTC. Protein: CASSLAGQAVETQYF.

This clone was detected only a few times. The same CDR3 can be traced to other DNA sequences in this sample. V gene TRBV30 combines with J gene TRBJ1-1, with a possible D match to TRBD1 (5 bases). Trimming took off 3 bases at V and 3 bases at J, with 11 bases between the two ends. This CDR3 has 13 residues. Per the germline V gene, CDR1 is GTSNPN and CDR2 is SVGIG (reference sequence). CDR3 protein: CAWSREVDTEAFF. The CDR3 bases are TGTGCCTGGAGCAGGGAGGTTGACACTGAAGCTTTCTTT.

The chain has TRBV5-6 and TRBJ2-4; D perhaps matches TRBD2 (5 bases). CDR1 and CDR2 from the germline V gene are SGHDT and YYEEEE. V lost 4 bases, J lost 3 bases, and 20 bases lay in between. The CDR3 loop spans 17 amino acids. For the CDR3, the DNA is TGTGCCAGCAGCCCTGGCGGTCTAGCAATCGACAAAAACATTCAGTACTTC. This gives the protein CASSPGGLAIDKNIQYF.

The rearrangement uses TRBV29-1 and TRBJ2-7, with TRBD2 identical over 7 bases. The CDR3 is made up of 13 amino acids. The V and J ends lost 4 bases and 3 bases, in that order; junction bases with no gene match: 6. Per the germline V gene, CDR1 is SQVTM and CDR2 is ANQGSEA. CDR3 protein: CSVASGAHYEQYF. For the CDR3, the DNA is TGCAGCGTTGCTAGCGGCGCCCACTACGAGCAGTACTTC.

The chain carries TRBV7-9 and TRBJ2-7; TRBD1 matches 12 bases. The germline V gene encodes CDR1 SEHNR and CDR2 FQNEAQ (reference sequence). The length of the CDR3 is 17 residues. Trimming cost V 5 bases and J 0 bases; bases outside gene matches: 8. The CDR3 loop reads CASSRGTGGPSSYEQYF. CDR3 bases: TGTGCCAGCAGCAGAGGGACAGGGGGCCCTAGCTCCTACGAGCAGTACTTC.

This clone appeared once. The CDR3 region has the DNA TGTGCCAGCAGCGTCGGGGGCGTGTACGAGCAGTACTTC. Its translation is CASSVGGVYEQYF. The chain links TRBV11-3 to TRBJ2-7; D is tentatively TRBD1 or TRBD2 (6 bases each). V was shortened by 5 bases and J by 4 bases, with 12 bases between the two germline ends. The length of the CDR3 is 13 residues. Germline V gives CDR1 SGHNT, CDR2 YENEEA.

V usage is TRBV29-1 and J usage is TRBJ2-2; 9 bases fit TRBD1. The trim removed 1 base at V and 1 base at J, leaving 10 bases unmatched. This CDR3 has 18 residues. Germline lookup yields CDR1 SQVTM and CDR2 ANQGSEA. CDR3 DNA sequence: TGCAGCGTTGAAGGTCGGGGACAGGGAGACGTGAACACCGGGGAGCTGTTTTTT. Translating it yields CSVEGRGQGDVNTGELFF.

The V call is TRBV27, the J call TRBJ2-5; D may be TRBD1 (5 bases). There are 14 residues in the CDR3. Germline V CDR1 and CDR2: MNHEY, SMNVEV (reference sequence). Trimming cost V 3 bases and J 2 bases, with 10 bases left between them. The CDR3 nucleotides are TGTGCCAGCAGTTTTGGTCAGGGACAAGAGACCCAGTACTTC. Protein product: CASSFGQGQETQYF.

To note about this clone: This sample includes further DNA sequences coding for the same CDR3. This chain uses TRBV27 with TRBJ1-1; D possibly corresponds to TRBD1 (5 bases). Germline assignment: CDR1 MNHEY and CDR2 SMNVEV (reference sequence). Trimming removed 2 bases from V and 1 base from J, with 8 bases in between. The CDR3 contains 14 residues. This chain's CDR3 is CASSLGGENTEAFF. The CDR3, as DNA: TGTGCCAGCAGTTTAGGAGGGGAGAACACTGAAGCTTTCTTT.

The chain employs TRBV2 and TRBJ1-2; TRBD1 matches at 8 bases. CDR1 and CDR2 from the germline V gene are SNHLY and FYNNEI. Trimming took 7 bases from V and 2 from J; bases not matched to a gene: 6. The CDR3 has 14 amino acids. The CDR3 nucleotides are TGTGCCAGCAACGGACAGGGAGGAAACTATGGCTACACCTTC. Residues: CASNGQGGNYGYTF.

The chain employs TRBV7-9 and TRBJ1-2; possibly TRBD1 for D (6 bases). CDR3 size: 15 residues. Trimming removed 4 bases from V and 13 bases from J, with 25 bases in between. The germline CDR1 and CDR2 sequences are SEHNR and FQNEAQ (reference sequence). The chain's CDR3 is CASSSTGPVTKRITF. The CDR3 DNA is TGTGCCAGCAGCTCGACAGGTCCCGTCACCAAGAGGATCACCTTC.

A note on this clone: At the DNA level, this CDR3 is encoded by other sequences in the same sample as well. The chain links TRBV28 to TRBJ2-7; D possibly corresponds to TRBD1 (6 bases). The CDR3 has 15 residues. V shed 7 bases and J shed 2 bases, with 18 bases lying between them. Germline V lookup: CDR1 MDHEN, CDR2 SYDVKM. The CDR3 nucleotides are TGTGCCAGCACCTTAAGGGGTGCAGGGGCCTACGAGCAGTACTTC. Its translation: CASTLRGAGAYEQYF.

CDR3 DNA: TGTGCCAGCAGCCCGGGGTGGGGCAATCAGCCCCAGCATTTT. Encoded protein: CASSPGWGNQPQHF. The V call is TRBV9, the J call TRBJ1-5; D gene unclear. The CDR3 length is 14 residues. In germline, CDR1 is SGDLS, CDR2 YYNGEE. V was clipped by 4 bases and J by 2 bases, with 10 bases between them.

The CDR3 spells CASSEGGGANQPQHF. The CDR3 nucleotides are TGTGCCAGCAGTGAGGGCGGGGGGGCCAATCAGCCCCAGCATTTT. The chain links TRBV6-1 to TRBJ1-5; tentatively, D is TRBD1 (6 bases). Trimming stripped 3 bases from V and 3 bases from J, with 12 bases between. This CDR3 has 15 residues. From germline, CDR1 is MNHNS and CDR2 SASEGT.

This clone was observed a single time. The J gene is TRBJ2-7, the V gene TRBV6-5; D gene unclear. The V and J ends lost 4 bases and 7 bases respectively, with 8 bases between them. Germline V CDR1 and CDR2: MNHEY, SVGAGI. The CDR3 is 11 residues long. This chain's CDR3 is CASSSGIEQYF. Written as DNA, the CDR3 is TGTGCCAGCAGTTCTGGGATAGAGCAGTACTTC.

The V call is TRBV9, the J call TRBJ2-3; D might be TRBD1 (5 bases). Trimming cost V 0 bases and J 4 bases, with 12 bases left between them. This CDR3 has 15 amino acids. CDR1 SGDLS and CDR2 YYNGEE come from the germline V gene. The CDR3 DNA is TGTGCCAGCAGCGTAGGGATGGACAACCCAGATACGCAGTATTTT. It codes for CASSVGMDNPDTQYF.

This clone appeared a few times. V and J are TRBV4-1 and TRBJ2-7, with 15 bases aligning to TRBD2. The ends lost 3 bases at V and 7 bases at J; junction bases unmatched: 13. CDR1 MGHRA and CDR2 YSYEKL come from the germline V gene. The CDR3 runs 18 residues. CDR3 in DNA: TGCGCCAGCAGCCACGTACCGGGACTAGCGGGGGGAGCAGGAGAGCAGTACTTC. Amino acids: CASSHVPGLAGGAGEQYF.

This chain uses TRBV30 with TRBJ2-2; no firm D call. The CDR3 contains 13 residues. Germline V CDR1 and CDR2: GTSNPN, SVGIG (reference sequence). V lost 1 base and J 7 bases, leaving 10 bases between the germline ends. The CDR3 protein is CAWSDVGIGELFF. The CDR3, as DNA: TGTGCCTGGAGTGACGTAGGAATCGGGGAGCTGTTTTTT.

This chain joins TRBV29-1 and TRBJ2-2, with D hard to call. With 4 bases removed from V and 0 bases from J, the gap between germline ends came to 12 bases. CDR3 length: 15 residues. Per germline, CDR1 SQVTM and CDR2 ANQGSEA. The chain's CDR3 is CSVVVASSNTGELFF. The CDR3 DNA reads TGCAGCGTTGTAGTTGCGTCCTCGAACACCGGGGAGCTGTTTTTT.